These T cell receptor beta chains were read from a single sample in a study of technical replicates of blood from several donors. The assay was immunoSEQ multiplex PCR, and TCRdb's table has in-frame clones only and misses some. The data contain about 15,000 clones, 84% of them singletons. The source material was PBMCs. The receptors come from a human donor in good health. Both conserved end residues are part of each CDR3. A D gene is named only where the DNA matches it firmly. Clone size is shown for a subset of rows, as once, few, many or a class of expanded clone.

v_gene	abundance	j_gene	d_gene	CDR3aa	CDR3nt
TRBV7-6	NA	TRBJ2-7	NA	CASSLQGSWEQYF	TGTGCCAGCAGCTTACAGGGGTCTTGGGAGCAGTACTTC
TRBV6-5	NA	TRBJ1-2	TRBD1	CASSQPTGGADGYTF	TGTGCCAGCAGTCAACCGACAGGGGGCGCCGATGGCTACACCTTC
TRBV19	few	TRBJ2-2	TRBD2	CASLRGTGELFF	TGTGCCAGTTTGCGGGGGACCGGGGAGCTGTTTTTT
TRBV5-5	NA	TRBJ1-5	NA	CASSLEGGNQPQHF	TGTGCCAGCAGCTTGGAGGGGGGCAATCAGCCCCAGCATTTT
TRBV7-8	once	TRBJ2-3	TRBD2	CASSFGPSGATDTQYF	TGTGCCAGCAGCTTTGGCCCTAGCGGTGCCACAGATACGCAGTATTTT
TRBV28	NA	TRBJ2-3	TRBD1	CASRLQGTDTQYF	TGTGCCAGCAGACTACAGGGGACAGATACGCAGTATTTT
TRBV7-7	NA	TRBJ2-1	TRBD1	CASSHGQDSSYNEQFF	TGTGCCAGCAGCCACGGACAGGACAGCTCCTACAATGAGCAGTTCTTC
TRBV9	NA	TRBJ2-2	TRBD2	CASSVVAGVAGELFF	TGTGCCAGCAGCGTAGTGGCGGGAGTGGCCGGGGAGCTGTTTTTT
TRBV27	once	TRBJ2-5	TRBD1	CASSLVGQGAEGTQYF	TGTGCCAGCAGCCTGGTGGGACAGGGGGCCGAAGGGACCCAGTACTTC
TRBV29-1	NA	TRBJ1-5	TRBD1	CSVVLTGAGGSDQPQHF	TGCAGCGTTGTGTTGACAGGGGCAGGGGGTAGTGATCAGCCCCAGCATTTT
TRBV4-1	NA	TRBJ2-7	TRBD1	CASSQDRTGLSEQYF	TGCGCCAGCAGCCAAGACCGGACAGGGTTAAGCGAGCAGTACTTC
TRBV4-1	once	TRBJ2-7	TRBD1	CASSQGGQSAYEQYF	TGCGCCAGCAGCCAAGGGGGACAGTCAGCCTACGAGCAGTACTTC
TRBV14	NA	TRBJ2-2	TRBD1	CASSANRQGEGGELFF	TGTGCCAGCAGCGCGAACCGACAGGGAGAGGGCGGGGAGCTGTTTTTT
TRBV6-5	once	TRBJ2-3	NA	CASKGIGTDTQYF	TGTGCCAGCAAGGGGATTGGAACAGATACGCAGTATTTT
TRBV30	NA	TRBJ1-1	NA	CAWSVGGNTEAFF	TGTGCCTGGAGTGTAGGGGGGAACACTGAAGCTTTCTTT
TRBV5-4	NA	TRBJ2-2	TRBD2	CASSQGLAGTTGELFF	TGTGCCAGCAGCCAAGGACTAGCGGGTACCACCGGGGAGCTGTTTTTT
TRBV2	NA	TRBJ2-1	TRBD1	CASQRLGTGIFNEQFF	TGTGCCAGCCAGAGGCTTGGGACAGGGATTTTCAATGAGCAGTTCTTC
TRBV2	once	TRBJ2-5	TRBD2	CASSEEASGIETQYF	TGTGCCAGCAGTGAAGAGGCTAGCGGGATCGAGACCCAGTACTTC
TRBV28	NA	TRBJ2-2	NA	CASSSALANTGELFF	TGTGCCAGCAGTTCTGCACTAGCGAACACCGGGGAGCTGTTTTTT
TRBV28	NA	TRBJ1-1	NA	CASRGVGGMNTEAFF	TGTGCCAGCAGAGGGGTGGGGGGGATGAACACTGAAGCTTTCTTT
TRBV5-6	NA	TRBJ2-3	NA	CASSPTGTTTDTQYF	TGTGCCAGCAGCCCTACAGGGACTACCACAGATACGCAGTATTTT
TRBV5-6	NA	TRBJ2-2	NA	CASSLVSANTGELFF	TGTGCCAGCAGCTTGGTGTCCGCGAACACCGGGGAGCTGTTTTTT
TRBV2	NA	TRBJ1-2	NA	CASSAFPTADGYTF	TGTGCCAGCAGTGCATTCCCAACAGCTGATGGCTACACCTTC
TRBV7-6	NA	TRBJ2-7	TRBD2	CASSWDSKQGTSGKYEQYF	TGTGCCAGCAGCTGGGACTCCAAACAGGGGACTAGCGGGAAATACGAGCAGTACTTC
TRBV9	few	TRBJ2-7	NA	CASSVVAGVGEQYF	TGTGCCAGCAGCGTAGTGGCCGGGGTCGGCGAGCAGTACTTC
TRBV4-1	NA	TRBJ2-7	NA	CASSQDRDSIYEQYF	TGCGCCAGCAGCCAAGATCGTGACAGCATCTACGAGCAGTACTTC
TRBV27	NA	TRBJ2-7	NA	CASSFDRRNEQYF	TGTGCCAGCAGTTTCGACAGGCGGAACGAGCAGTACTTC
TRBV6-1	NA	TRBJ1-5	NA	CASRAGDINQPQHF	TGTGCCAGCAGAGCCGGGGATATCAATCAGCCCCAGCATTTT
TRBV6-1	NA	TRBJ2-3	TRBD2	CASHRTSGRPDTQYF	TGTGCCAGCCATAGGACTAGCGGGAGGCCAGATACGCAGTATTTT
TRBV7-3	once	TRBJ2-7	TRBD2	CASSLSSGSWEQYF	TGTGCCAGCAGCTTGTCCAGCGGGAGTTGGGAGCAGTACTTC
TRBV28	NA	TRBJ2-7	TRBD2	CASSPSSAGGPVYEQYF	TGTGCCAGCAGTCCCTCGTCAGCGGGAGGGCCCGTGTACGAGCAGTACTTC
TRBV6-4	NA	TRBJ2-5	NA	CASSVRGTASQETQYF	TGTGCCAGCAGCGTACGGGGAACGGCGTCTCAAGAGACCCAGTACTTC
TRBV5-1	NA	TRBJ2-7	NA	CASSQVDYEQYF	TGCGCCAGCAGCCAAGTAGACTACGAGCAGTACTTC
TRBV7-2	NA	TRBJ2-1	TRBD2	CATYVTSGYNEQFF	TGTGCCACCTACGTGACTAGCGGATACAATGAGCAGTTCTTC
TRBV6-5	once	TRBJ2-1	NA	CASTRSYNEQFF	TGTGCCAGCACTCGGTCCTACAATGAGCAGTTCTTC
TRBV18	NA	TRBJ1-2	NA	CASSPDSYGYTF	TGTGCCAGCTCACCGGACAGTTATGGCTACACCTTC
TRBV12-1	NA	TRBJ2-1	NA	CASSPLRELDNEQFF	TGTGCCAGCAGCCCCCTCCGGGAGTTGGACAATGAGCAGTTCTTC
TRBV10-1	NA	TRBJ2-5	TRBD2	CASSGGTSAQETQYF	TGCGCCAGCAGTGGGGGGACTAGCGCCCAAGAGACCCAGTACTTC
TRBV7-8	NA	TRBJ2-1	TRBD2	CASSSPPWTSGTYNEQFF	TGTGCCAGCAGCTCCCCTCCCTGGACTAGCGGGACCTACAATGAGCAGTTCTTC
TRBV29-1	NA	TRBJ1-1	NA	CSVDAGSTEAFF	TGCAGCGTTGACGCGGGGAGCACTGAAGCTTTCTTT
TRBV5-8	NA	TRBJ1-4	NA	CASSPKGGLEKLFF	TGTGCCAGCAGCCCTAAAGGAGGCTTAGAAAAACTGTTTTTT